The rows below give T cell receptor beta chains drawn from one sample of a study of chemoradiotherapy in HPV16-positive cancers. Generated by immunoSEQ multiplex PCR, the TCRdb table keeps only in-frame clones and is missing some. The repertoire holds about 980 clones, with less than 95% as singletons. Sequenced material: tumor tissue, taken from a patient who underwent chemoradiotherapy. Receptors originate from a human donor with HPV-associated anogenital cancer. CDR3s include the opening cysteine and the closing phenylalanine or tryptophan. Each record gives: D gene, V gene, clone size, J gene, CDR3 DNA, CDR3 protein. The D gene is left open where the match is weak. A clone size is listed for some rows: how often the clone was seen (once, few, many), or a class if it is expanded.

.	TRBV4-1	.	TRBJ2-3	TGCGCCAGCAGCCAAGAAGGAGGCCTCCGAGGCCTGCAGTATTTT	CASSQEGGLRGLQYF
TRBD2	TRBV30	once	TRBJ2-5	TGTGCCTGGAGTGTTGGTGGGGGGGACCTCCAAGAGACCCAGTACTTC	CAWSVGGGDLQETQYF
TRBD1	TRBV7-6	.	TRBJ1-1	TGTGCCAGCAGTCACCGGACAGGGAGCAGCAGGAACACTGAAGCTTTCTTT	CASSHRTGSSRNTEAFF
.	TRBV7-9	.	TRBJ2-2	TGTGCCAGCAGACCTTCAAGCGGGCGGGTCACCGGGGAGCTGTTTTTT	CASRPSSGRVTGELFF
.	TRBV19	few	TRBJ2-7	TGTGCCAGTAGTATCAGGGAAGGGGAGCAGTACTTC	CASSIREGEQYF
TRBD1	TRBV9	.	TRBJ1-1	TGTGCCAGCAGCTCCCCCCGAACCGGGACAGGGGACACTGAAGCTTTCTTT	CASSSPRTGTGDTEAFF
.	TRBV9	once	TRBJ2-3	TGTGCCAGCAGCGTAGAGTTCTTTAGGGTTGGAGATACGCAGTATTTT	CASSVEFFRVGDTQYF
TRBD2	TRBV5-1	.	TRBJ2-1	TGCGCCAGCGTATTCCGCGGGGGGCGCGGGGATGAGCAGTTCTTC	CASVFRGGRGDEQFF
TRBD1	TRBV23-1	.	TRBJ2-7	TGCGCCAGCAGTCAATCGAAAGGCAGGGGGCTGGGGGAGCAGTACTTC	CASSQSKGRGLGEQYF
TRBD1	TRBV7-6	.	TRBJ1-2	TGTGCCAGCAGCCCCCGACAGGGGGGCGGCTACACCTTC	CASSPRQGGGYTF
TRBD1	TRBV28	.	TRBJ1-6	TGTGCCAGCAGTAGCAACTATCAGGGGGAAGTTTCACCCCTCCACTTT	CASSSNYQGEVSPLHF
TRBD1	TRBV9	once	TRBJ1-4	TGTGCCAGCAGCGTGGGACAGGTTAATGAAAAACTGTTTTTT	CASSVGQVNEKLFF
TRBD2	TRBV5-1	.	TRBJ2-1	TGCGCCAGCAGCTCGGGACTAGGTGCGTTCGATGAGCAGTTCTTC	CASSSGLGAFDEQFF
.	TRBV27	.	TRBJ2-1	TGTGCCAGCAGTTCCCCGCGGGGGCTCTACAATGAGCAGTTCTTC	CASSSPRGLYNEQFF
.	TRBV7-2	.	TRBJ1-1	TGTGCCAGCAGCTTAGGGGTCCGTACTGGCGCTTTCTTT	CASSLGVRTGAFF
TRBD1	TRBV5-6	.	TRBJ2-5	TGTGCCAGCAGCTTCGGACAGGGGGCAGGGACCCAGTACTTC	CASSFGQGAGTQYF
.	TRBV28	once	TRBJ1-6	TGTGCCAGCAGTTTAAAGGTTATAACACCATCACCCCTCCACTTT	CASSLKVITPSPLHF
.	TRBV6-1	.	TRBJ2-3	TGTGCCAGCAGTGAAAGGGCGGCGAGGGGCACAGATACGCAGTATTTT	CASSERAARGTDTQYF
.	TRBV30	once	TRBJ2-1	TGTGCCTGGAGTTTTGGGGGCTCCTACAATGAGCAGTTCTTC	CAWSFGGSYNEQFF
.	TRBV16	.	TRBJ1-3	TGTGCCAGCAGCATGCGGCCAGGGAATGGAAACACCATATATTTT	CASSMRPGNGNTIYF
.	TRBV5-1	.	TRBJ1-6	TGCGCCAGCAGCTTGTCTGGGGGAGAGGGATCACCCCTCCACTTT	CASSLSGGEGSPLHF
.	TRBV5-1	.	TRBJ2-5	TGCGCCAGCGGGAAGGGGCTAAGGTGGGAGCAAGAGACCCAGTACTTC	CASGKGLRWEQETQYF
.	TRBV4-1	.	TRBJ1-2	TGCGCCAGCAGCCAAAGACGGGTGGGGAACTATGGCTACACCTTC	CASSQRRVGNYGYTF
TRBD1	TRBV7-2	.	TRBJ1-6	TGTGCCAGCAGCAGGACAGGGGGCGGTTCACCCCTCCACTTT	CASSRTGGGSPLHF
TRBD2	TRBV7-2	.	TRBJ2-7	TGTGCCAGCAGCCCGGGACTAGCGGGGGGGCCCTACGAGCAGTACTTC	CASSPGLAGGPYEQYF
.	TRBV4-1	.	TRBJ2-3	TGCGCCAGCAGCCAAGATCCAGGGTCAGATACGCAGTATTTT	CASSQDPGSDTQYF
TRBD1	TRBV6-5	.	TRBJ2-1	TGTGCCAGCAGTTACACGACAGGGAAGATAGGTGAGCAGTTCTTC	CASSYTTGKIGEQFF
.	TRBV9	.	TRBJ2-1	TGTGCCAGCAGCGTAGTCGCGGGGAAAGGCAATGAGCAGTTCTTC	CASSVVAGKGNEQFF
.	TRBV30	.	TRBJ2-7	TGTGCCTGGAGCCCAGGGGGGGGCTACGAGCAGTACTTC	CAWSPGGGYEQYF
.	TRBV5-5	large	TRBJ1-1	TGTGCCAGCAGCTTGGACGTTGTGGCTGAAGCTTTCTTT	CASSLDVVAEAFF
TRBD1	TRBV6-5	.	TRBJ1-1	TGTGCCAGCAGCCCCTTAACAGGGGCGACTGAAGCTTTCTTT	CASSPLTGATEAFF
.	TRBV29-1	.	TRBJ1-2	TGCAGCGTCCCCCGAGGGGTAACTAACTATGGCTACACCTTC	CSVPRGVTNYGYTF
.	TRBV30	few	TRBJ2-1	TGTGCCTACCTGGACTCCCGGCGGTCCAATGAGCAGTTCTTC	CAYLDSRRSNEQFF
.	TRBV5-5	.	TRBJ1-6	TGTGCCAGCAGCTTAAATCTGGCGGTAGTCCCTTCACCCCTCCACTTT	CASSLNLAVVPSPLHF
.	TRBV14	.	TRBJ1-1	TGTGCCAGCAGTAACAGGGTCGGGAACACTGAAGCTTTCTTT	CASSNRVGNTEAFF
TRBD1	TRBV5-4	.	TRBJ2-3	TGTGCCAGCAGCCGGGCGGGGACAGGCAGGACAGATACGCAGTATTTT	CASSRAGTGRTDTQYF
.	TRBV30	.	TRBJ1-2	TGTGCCTGGACGATAGACAATAACTATGGCTACACCTTC	CAWTIDNNYGYTF
.	TRBV7-3	.	TRBJ2-1	TGTGCCAGCAGCCCATTCTCCTCGGTGCGGGCCCACGGGGAGCAGTTCTTC	CASSPFSSVRAHGEQFF
TRBD1	TRBV28	.	TRBJ2-7	TGTGCCAGCAGCACACAGGGGGCAGGGGAGCAGTACTTC	CASSTQGAGEQYF
.	TRBV27	.	TRBJ2-7	TGTGCCAGCAGTAGAACCGGGCCCTCCTACGAGCAGTACTTC	CASSRTGPSYEQYF
.	TRBV2	.	TRBJ2-1	TGTGCCAGCAGAACGGACGAGAGCTCCTACAATGAGCAGTTCTTC	CASRTDESSYNEQFF
.	TRBV5-1	.	TRBJ1-3	TGCGCCAGCACCCTCGACAGAAACACCATATATTTT	CASTLDRNTIYF